A selection of T cell receptor beta chains follows, all from one sample in a study of shared T cell receptors in the human thymus. Sequencing used immunoSEQ multiplex PCR; TCRdb keeps in-frame clones, though not all of them. The sample contains over 350,000 clones, roughly 94% of which appear only once. Specimen: thymocytes. These receptors all stem from a human donor. The CDR3 runs from the conserved cysteine through the conserved F or W. The D gene is left open where the match is weak. A clone size is listed for some rows: how often the clone was seen (once, few, many), or a class if it is expanded.

cdr3_nt: TGTGCCATCAGTGGGACTAGCGGGAAGGATGACAATGAGCAGTTCTTC
cdr3_aa: CAISGTSGKDDNEQFF
j_call: TRBJ2-1
v_call: TRBV10-3
cdr3_length: 16
clone_size: NA
d_call: TRBD2

cdr3_nt: TGTGCCAGCAGTGAGGGGGGCTTATATGGCTACACCTTC
cdr3_aa: CASSEGGLYGYTF
j_call: TRBJ1-2
v_call: TRBV27
cdr3_length: 13
clone_size: NA
d_call: NA

cdr3_nt: TGTGCCAGCAGTTACTCCCCCGGCGGTGAAAAACTGTTTTTT
cdr3_aa: CASSYSPGGEKLFF
j_call: TRBJ1-4
v_call: TRBV6-6
cdr3_length: 14
clone_size: NA
d_call: NA

cdr3_nt: TGTGCCAGCCTAACAGGCAAAAATGGTGAGCAGTTCTTC
cdr3_aa: CASLTGKNGEQFF
j_call: TRBJ2-1
v_call: TRBV14
cdr3_length: 13
clone_size: NA
d_call: NA

cdr3_nt: TGTGCCAGCAGCCACCCCGGACAGGGGGACACTGAAGCTTTCTTT
cdr3_aa: CASSHPGQGDTEAFF
j_call: TRBJ1-1
v_call: TRBV7-9
cdr3_length: 15
clone_size: NA
d_call: TRBD1

cdr3_nt: TGTGCCAGGTCTTTCAGGCCCAGGGATGATGAAGCTTTCTTT
cdr3_aa: CARSFRPRDDEAFF
j_call: TRBJ1-1
v_call: TRBV27
cdr3_length: 14
clone_size: once
d_call: NA

cdr3_nt: TGTGCCAGCAGCCCACACTGGCCTCCCAGATACAATGAGCAGTTCTTC
cdr3_aa: CASSPHWPPRYNEQFF
j_call: TRBJ2-1
v_call: TRBV11-1
cdr3_length: 16
clone_size: NA
d_call: NA

cdr3_nt: TGCGCCAGCAGTGAGTCGAGGCGATACTGTGCCGGAGGGGATTACATTCAGTACTTC
cdr3_aa: CASSESRRYCAGGDYIQYF
j_call: TRBJ2-4
v_call: TRBV10-1
cdr3_length: 19
clone_size: NA
d_call: NA

cdr3_nt: TGTGCCAGCAGGGGTAGCGGGATGGCCAAAAACATTCAGTACTTC
cdr3_aa: CASRGSGMAKNIQYF
j_call: TRBJ2-4
v_call: TRBV2
cdr3_length: 15
clone_size: NA
d_call: TRBD2

cdr3_nt: TGTGCCATCAGTGATCCCGGCGGGAGCTACAATGAGCAGTTCTTC
cdr3_aa: CAISDPGGSYNEQFF
j_call: TRBJ2-1
v_call: TRBV10-3
cdr3_length: 15
clone_size: NA
d_call: TRBD2

cdr3_nt: TGTGCCAGCAGCTTAGAGGCTAGCGGGAGGCGTGCAGATACGCAGTATTTT
cdr3_aa: CASSLEASGRRADTQYF
j_call: TRBJ2-3
v_call: TRBV7-2
cdr3_length: 17
clone_size: NA
d_call: TRBD2

cdr3_nt: TGCAGCGTTGATCTTGTGGGCGGTTGTTACGAGCAGTACTTC
cdr3_aa: CSVDLVGGCYEQYF
j_call: TRBJ2-7
v_call: TRBV29-1
cdr3_length: 14
clone_size: once
d_call: NA